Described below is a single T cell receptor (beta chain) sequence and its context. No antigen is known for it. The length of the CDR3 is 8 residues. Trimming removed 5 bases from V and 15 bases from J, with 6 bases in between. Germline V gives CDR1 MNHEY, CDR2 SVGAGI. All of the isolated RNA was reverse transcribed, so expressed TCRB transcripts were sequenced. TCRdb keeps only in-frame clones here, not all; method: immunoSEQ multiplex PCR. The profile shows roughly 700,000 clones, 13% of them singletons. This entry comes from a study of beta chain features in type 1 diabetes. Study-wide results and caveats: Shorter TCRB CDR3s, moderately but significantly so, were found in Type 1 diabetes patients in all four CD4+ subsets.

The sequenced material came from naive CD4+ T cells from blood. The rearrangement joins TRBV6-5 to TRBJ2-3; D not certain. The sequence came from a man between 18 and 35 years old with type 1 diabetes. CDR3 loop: CASSPVYF. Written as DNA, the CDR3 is TGTGCCAGCAGTCCGGTCTATTTT.